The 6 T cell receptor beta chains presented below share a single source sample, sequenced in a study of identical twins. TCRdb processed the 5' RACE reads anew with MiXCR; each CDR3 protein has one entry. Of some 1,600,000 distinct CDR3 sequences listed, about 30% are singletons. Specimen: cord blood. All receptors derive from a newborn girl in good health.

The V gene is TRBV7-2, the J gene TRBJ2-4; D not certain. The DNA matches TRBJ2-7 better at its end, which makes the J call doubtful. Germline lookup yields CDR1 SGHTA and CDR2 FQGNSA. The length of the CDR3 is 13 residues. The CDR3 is CASSLDGIPEQYF. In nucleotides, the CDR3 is TGTGCCAGCAGCTTAGACGGAATTCCCGAGCAGTACTTC.

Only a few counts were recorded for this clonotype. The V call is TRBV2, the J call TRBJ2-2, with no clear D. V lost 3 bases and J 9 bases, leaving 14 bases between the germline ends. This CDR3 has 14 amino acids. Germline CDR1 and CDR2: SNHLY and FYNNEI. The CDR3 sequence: CASSDEAPRRELFF. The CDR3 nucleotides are TGTGCCAGCAGTGATGAGGCCCCTCGGAGGGAGCTGTTTTTT.

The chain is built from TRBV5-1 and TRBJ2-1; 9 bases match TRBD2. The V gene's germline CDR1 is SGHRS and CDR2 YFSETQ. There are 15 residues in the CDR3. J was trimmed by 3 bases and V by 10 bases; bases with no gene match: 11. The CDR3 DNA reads TGCGCCGGCAAGTACGTTAGCGGGGGCTACAATGAGCAGTTCTTC. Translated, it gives CAGKYVSGGYNEQFF.

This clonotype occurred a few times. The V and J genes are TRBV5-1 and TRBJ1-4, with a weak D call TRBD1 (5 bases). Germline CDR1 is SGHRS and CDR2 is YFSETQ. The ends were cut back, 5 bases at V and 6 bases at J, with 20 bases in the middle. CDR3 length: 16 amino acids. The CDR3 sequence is CASSSGTAPGHEKLFF. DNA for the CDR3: TGCGCCAGCAGTTCTGGAACCGCCCCGGGGCATGAAAAACTGTTTTTT.

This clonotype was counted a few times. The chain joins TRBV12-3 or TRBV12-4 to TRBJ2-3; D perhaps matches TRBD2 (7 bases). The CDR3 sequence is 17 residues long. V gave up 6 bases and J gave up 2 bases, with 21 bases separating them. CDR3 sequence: CASRAGGLAGNTDTQYF. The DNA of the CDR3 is TGTGCCAGCAGGGCTGGGGGCTTAGCGGGCAACACAGATACGCAGTATTTT.

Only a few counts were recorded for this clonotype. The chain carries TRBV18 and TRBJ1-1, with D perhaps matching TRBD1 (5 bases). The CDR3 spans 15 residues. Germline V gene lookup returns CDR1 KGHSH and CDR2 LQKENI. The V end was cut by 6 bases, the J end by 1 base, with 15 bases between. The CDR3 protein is CASSQAGGPNTEAFF. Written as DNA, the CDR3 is TGTGCCAGCTCCCAGGCCGGGGGACCGAACACTGAAGCTTTCTTT.